This passage covers 23 T cell receptor beta chains from one sample sequenced in a study of shared clonotypes between healthy human individuals. Some clones are missing from TCRdb's copy, which holds only in-frame ones; the method was immunoSEQ multiplex PCR. The top ten hold approximately 1.7% of the sample, which has approximately 2,000,000 clones, 80% to 95% seen once. Naive CD8 cells, CD45RO-negative and positively selected for CCR7, excluded terminally differentiated effector memory CD45RA+ cells. The sequencing sample was made of naive CD8+ T cells from PBMCs. All receptors come from a man between 18 and 29 years old in good health. Some clones in this sample may be carry-over from other donors' samples.

The chain uses TRBV7-9 and TRBJ2-7; 7 nucleotides match TRBD1. CDR1 is SEHNR, CDR2 FQNEAQ, per germline (reference sequence). J lost 0 bases, V lost 1 base, and 9 bases had no gene match. There are 17 residues in the CDR3. CDR3 nucleotide sequence: TGTGCCAGCAGCTTAGATTTTGACAGGGCCAGCTCCTACGAGCAGTACTTC. Its protein is CASSLDFDRASSYEQYF.

The gene calls are TRBV2 and TRBJ2-5; 10 bases are a match to TRBD2. From germline, CDR1 is SNHLY and CDR2 FYNNEI. There are 15 residues in the CDR3. J gave up 5 bases and V 4 bases, and 7 bases lay outside the gene matches. The CDR3 nucleotides are TGTGCCAGCAGTGGGATAGCGGGAGGTTGGGAGACCCAGTACTTC. This encodes CASSGIAGGWETQYF.

J is TRBJ2-3 and V is TRBV6-5; no clear D gene. Germline V gene sequence: CDR1 MNHEY, CDR2 SVGAGI. The CDR3 length is 13 residues. V dropped 6 bases and J dropped 4 bases, with 11 bases sitting between them. CDR3 sequence (DNA): TGTGCCAGCAGCCTAAAATCAGCAGATACGCAGTATTTT. Translated: CASSLKSADTQYF.

The genes are TRBV4-2 and TRBJ2-7; D could derive from TRBD1 or TRBD2 (5 bases each). CDR1 LGHNA and CDR2 YNFKEQ come from the germline V gene. The V gene lost 1 base and the J gene lost 4 bases, with 20 bases spanning the gap. The CDR3 loop spans 17 amino acids. CDR3 bases: TGTGCCAGCAGCCAAGTCCGGGGCTTATCGGGATCATACGAGCAGTACTTC. Its protein is CASSQVRGLSGSYEQYF.

The gene calls are TRBV19 and TRBJ2-3; D unclear. Trimming pared 3 bases from V and 3 bases from J, leaving 13 bases between. This CDR3 is built from 15 residues. In germline, CDR1 is LNHDA, CDR2 SQIVND (reference sequence). The CDR3 is CASSMMGLRTDTQYF. CDR3 DNA sequence: TGTGCCAGTAGTATGATGGGGTTACGGACAGATACGCAGTATTTT. Supplemented by reference TRBV19 and TRBJ2-3, the full variable domain reads DGGITQSPKYLFRKEGQNVTLSCEQNLNHDAMYWYRQDPGQGLRLIYYSQIVNDFQKGDIAEGYSVSREKKESFPLTVTSAQKNPTAFYLCASSMMGLRTDTQYFGPGTRLTVL.

The CDR3 coding sequence is TGCGCCAGCAGCCAAGAAAGCGGGAGGGCCCACAATGAGCAGTTCTTC. Amino acid sequence: CASSQESGRAHNEQFF. The chain carries TRBV4-3 and TRBJ2-1, with TRBD2 matching over 10 bases. This CDR3 spans 16 amino acids. The ends lost 0 bases at V and 5 bases at J; junction bases unmatched: 4. Looked up from germline, CDR1 is LGHNA and CDR2 is YSLEER.

V is TRBV29-1 and J is TRBJ2-1; 13 bases align to TRBD2. The CDR3 spans 16 residues. The V segment lost 5 bases and the J segment 2 bases; nucleotides outside the gene matches: 6. From germline, CDR1 is SQVTM and CDR2 ANQGSEA. The CDR3 DNA sequence: TGCAGCGTTCAGGGGGGACTAGCGGGACCCTACAATGAGCAGTTCTTC. As protein: CSVQGGLAGPYNEQFF.

The chain has TRBV10-3 and TRBJ2-1; maybe TRBD2 (5 bases). Germline assignment: CDR1 ENHRY and CDR2 SYGVKD. The V gene lost 0 bases and the J gene lost 2 bases, with 8 bases spanning the gap. The CDR3 covers 15 residues. This CDR3 is CAISESERPYNEQFF. The CDR3 region has the DNA TGTGCCATCAGTGAGTCGGAGCGGCCCTACAATGAGCAGTTCTTC.

This clone was detected only once. CDR3 coding DNA: TGTGCCAGCAGCCAAGGGGCTAGCGGGAGAATGGGTGAGCAGTTCTTC. The encoded protein is CASSQGASGRMGEQFF. The chain employs TRBV27 and TRBJ2-1; 10 positions match TRBD2. CDR1 and CDR2 (germline): MNHEY, SMNVEV (reference sequence). J lost 9 bases, V lost 6 bases, and 14 bases had no gene match. This CDR3 has 16 amino acids.

This chain joins TRBV5-5 and TRBJ1-5; perhaps TRBD1 as D (5 bases). Germline CDR1 reads SGHKS; CDR2 reads YYEKEE (reference sequence). The CDR3 totals 15 residues. V lost 3 bases, J lost 0 bases, and 10 bases lay in between. DNA for the CDR3: TGTGCCAGCAGCTGGGACGGTTATAGCAATCAGCCCCAGCATTTT. Amino acids: CASSWDGYSNQPQHF.

The CDR3: CASSQWGDSNQPQHF. The CDR3 region has the DNA TGTGCCAGCAGTCAATGGGGGGATAGCAATCAGCCCCAGCATTTT. The rearrangement uses TRBV28 and TRBJ1-5, with TRBD1 as a possible D gene (5 bases). Trimming left V 5 bases short and J 0 bases short, with 11 bases between. Looked up from germline, CDR1 is MDHEN and CDR2 is SYDVKM. CDR3 length equals 15 residues.

The DNA of the CDR3 is TGTGCCAGCAGCGTAGGTGGGGGCAGTTCGGGCGAGCAGTACTTC. It specifies CASSVGGGSSGEQYF. The rearrangement uses TRBV9 and TRBJ2-7; possibly TRBD1 for D (6 bases). In germline, CDR1 is SGDLS, CDR2 YYNGEE. V lost 0 bases to trimming and J lost 6 bases, with 16 bases between them. The CDR3 is 15 residues long.

V and J are TRBV5-4 and TRBJ2-5; D is perhaps TRBD2 (5 bases). CDR1 SGHNT and CDR2 YYREEE come from the germline V gene (reference sequence). This CDR3 is 13 amino acids long. V was shortened by 4 bases and J by 3 bases, with 10 bases between the two germline ends. CDR3 region: CASSEGSEETQYF. The CDR3 DNA reads TGTGCCAGCAGCGAGGGATCCGAAGAGACCCAGTACTTC.

V usage is TRBV27 and J usage is TRBJ2-7, with 12 bases identical to TRBD2. Looked up from germline, CDR1 is MNHEY and CDR2 is SMNVEV (reference sequence). The length of the CDR3 is 15 residues. Trimming took 5 bases from V and 5 from J; bases not matched to a gene: 7. Written as DNA, the CDR3 is TGTGCCAGCAGTCCTCCGACTAGCGGGAGAGACGAGCAGTACTTC. Translating it yields CASSPPTSGRDEQYF.

Turning to this clone: Other DNA sequences of this sample code for an identical CDR3. The chain has TRBV25-1 and TRBJ1-1, with 8 bases identical to TRBD1. The CDR3 contains 14 residues. Germline V gene lookup returns CDR1 MGHDK and CDR2 SYGVNS. V was clipped by 2 bases and J by 4 bases; unmatched bases: 3. The DNA of the CDR3 is TGTGCCAGCAGTGAACTCACAGGGGGCACTGAAGCTTTCTTT. This codes for CASSELTGGTEAFF.

V is TRBV28 and J is TRBJ1-5; unclear D gene. This CDR3 spans 15 amino acids. The germline V gene has CDR1 MDHEN and CDR2 SYDVKM. V gave up 7 bases and J gave up 3 bases, with 16 bases separating them. The CDR3 nucleotides read TGTGCCAGCACCCCTTTCGTTGCCATCAATCAGCCCCAGCATTTT. Its protein product is CASTPFVAINQPQHF.

CDR3 sequence: CASTPPGSYEQYF. CDR3 coding DNA: TGTGCCAGCACCCCTCCGGGCTCCTACGAGCAGTACTTC. The chain couples TRBV5-8 to TRBJ2-7; unclear D gene. V gave up 6 bases and J gave up 0 bases, with 10 bases separating them. CDR1 is SGHTS and CDR2 is YDEGEE in the germline V gene. The CDR3 length is 13 residues.

The V call is TRBV21-1, the J call TRBJ2-7; the table's D call, TRBD1, has no DNA check behind it. TRBV21-1 is deemed a pseudogene. This CDR3 is 14 amino acids long. CDR3 sequence: CASSIHLTGYEQYF. In DNA, the CDR3 is TGTGCCAGCAGCATCCACCTGACAGGCTACGAGCAGTACTTC.

The rearrangement links TRBV4-3 to TRBJ2-2; D is undetermined. CDR1 LGHNA and CDR2 YSLEER come from the germline V gene. V was cut by 1 base and J by 2 bases, with 11 bases left in between. The CDR3 has 16 residues. The CDR3 here is CASSQVHQINTGELFF. Here the CDR3 DNA reads TGCGCCAGCAGCCAAGTTCATCAGATTAACACCGGGGAGCTGTTTTTT.

The J gene is TRBJ2-7, the V gene TRBV27; 10 bases map to TRBD1. There are 14 residues in the CDR3. Trimming removed 7 bases from V and 4 bases from J; junction bases left unmatched: 7. Germline loops: CDR1 MNHEY, CDR2 SMNVEV (reference sequence). This chain's CDR3 is CASTLTGGVYEQYF. The CDR3 DNA reads TGTGCCAGCACCCTGACAGGGGGCGTTTACGAGCAGTACTTC.

The chain links TRBV27 to TRBJ2-7, with D possibly matching TRBD2 (5 bases). V was cut by 6 bases and J by 9 bases, with 18 bases left in between. The CDR3 has 13 residues. Germline loops: CDR1 MNHEY, CDR2 SMNVEV (reference sequence). CDR3 nucleotides: TGTGCCAGCAGCGGTTGGGATAACGAGGGGCAGTACTTC. Translation gives CASSGWDNEGQYF.

This clone has a single count. V is TRBV11-2 and J is TRBJ2-7, with D possibly TRBD1 on 6 matching bases. This CDR3 has 16 residues. Trimming removed 2 bases at V and 1 base at J, with 15 bases between. Germline V gene lookup returns CDR1 SGHAT and CDR2 FQNNGV. The CDR3 protein is CASSLLPGTNSYEQYF. CDR3 in DNA: TGTGCCAGCAGCTTACTTCCAGGGACAAATTCCTACGAGCAGTACTTC.

The V call is TRBV2, the J call TRBJ2-3; 13 bases are a match to TRBD2. The trim removed 6 bases at V and 1 base at J, leaving 10 bases unmatched. Germline assignment: CDR1 SNHLY and CDR2 FYNNEI. CDR3 length: 18 amino acids. DNA for the CDR3: TGTGCCAGCAGGGTGACTAGCGGGAGGATCATCGGCACAGATACGCAGTATTTT. Residues: CASRVTSGRIIGTDTQYF.